These T cell receptor beta chains were read from a single sample in a study of radiation and T cells in renal cell carcinoma. Measured with immunoSEQ multiplex PCR; TCRdb has only the in-frame clones, and not every one. The data show about 49,000 clones, with approximately 80% seen just once and 25% to 35% held by the top ten. Sequences were derived from blood, sampled from a patient whose treatment included radiotherapy and nephrectomy. The receptors shown here come from a woman aged 70-85 years with renal cell carcinoma. CDR3s include the opening cysteine and the closing phenylalanine or tryptophan. The D gene is left open where the match is weak. Size is omitted from some rows. Given values are once, few, many or a class for expanded clones.

CASSPRLRGHSNPLQSGQFF,TGTGCCAGCTCACCACGCCTCAGGGGACATAGTAACCCCCTCCAGAGTGGGCAGTTCTTC,TRBV18,-,TRBJ2-1,few
CASSAHGTAPYEQYF,TGTGCCAGCAGCGCCCACGGGACGGCGCCCTACGAGCAGTACTTC,TRBV9,-,TRBJ2-7,-
CASRLTGGNEAFF,TGCGCCAGCAGACTAACAGGGGGGAATGAAGCTTTCTTT,TRBV4-1,TRBD1,TRBJ1-1,-
CACQRERESYNEQFF,TGTGCCTGCCAGAGGGAGCGGGAGAGCTACAATGAGCAGTTCTTC,TRBV30,TRBD2,TRBJ2-1,few
CASTVEGARGYTF,TGCGCCAGCACCGTAGAAGGGGCCCGGGGCTACACCTTC,TRBV5-1,-,TRBJ1-2,-
CASSLTGTSGGTDTQYF,TGTGCCAGCAGCTTGACCGGGACTAGCGGAGGCACAGATACGCAGTATTTT,TRBV5-4,TRBD2,TRBJ2-3,-
CASSNKQGRGTEAFF,TGTGCCAGTAGTAATAAACAGGGGAGAGGGACTGAAGCTTTCTTT,TRBV19,TRBD1,TRBJ1-1,once
CASSRGTVGQQFF,TGTGCCAGCAGCCGGGGGACCGTCGGGCAGCAGTTCTTC,TRBV7-3,-,TRBJ2-1,-
CASSSTRETQYF,TGTGCCAGCAGCTCCACGAGGGAGACCCAGTACTTC,TRBV7-9,-,TRBJ2-5,-
CASSLLYQETQYF,TGCGCCAGCAGCTTGTTGTACCAAGAGACCCAGTACTTC,TRBV5-1,-,TRBJ2-5,-
CATYPGTGFNQPQHF,TGTGCCACCTACCCCGGGACAGGGTTCAATCAGCCCCAGCATTTT,TRBV10-3,TRBD1,TRBJ1-5,once
CSATDVYGYTF,TGCAGTGCTACGGACGTTTATGGCTACACCTTC,TRBV20-1,-,TRBJ1-2,-
CASSENDRTGNTIYF,TGCGCCAGCAGTGAGAACGACCGAACAGGAAACACCATATATTTT,TRBV10-2,-,TRBJ1-3,-
CASGEGGVGYGYTF,TGTGCTAGTGGTGAAGGAGGGGTCGGATATGGCTACACCTTC,TRBV12-5,-,TRBJ1-2,once
CASSYSRGSTEAFF,TGTGCCAGCAGTTACTCTCGGGGCTCCACTGAAGCTTTCTTT,TRBV6-5,-,TRBJ1-1,-
CASSGAGGKQPQHF,TGTGCCAGCTCGGGGGCAGGGGGGAAACAGCCCCAGCATTTT,TRBV5-8,TRBD1,TRBJ1-5,once
CASAPPGGRTGELFF,TGTGCCAGCGCGCCCCCCGGGGGGCGAACCGGGGAGCTGTTTTTT,TRBV18,-,TRBJ2-2,-
CASSLVGSGRANRNEQFF,TGTGCCAGCAGCTTAGTGGGTAGCGGGAGGGCCAATCGCAATGAGCAGTTCTTC,TRBV7-9,TRBD2,TRBJ2-1,once
CASRPLAATDTQYF,TGTGCCAGCAGACCACTAGCCGCTACAGATACGCAGTATTTT,TRBV9,-,TRBJ2-3,-
CASSFTAVGAHGYGYTF,TGTGCCAGCAGCTTCACCGCGGTGGGGGCCCATGGATATGGCTACACCTTC,TRBV7-8,-,TRBJ1-2,-
CASSIGQGKNTEAFF,TGTGCCAGTAGTATTGGGCAGGGGAAGAACACTGAAGCTTTCTTT,TRBV19,-,TRBJ1-1,-
CASSLREGDTEAFF,TGTGCCAGCTCACTCCGAGAGGGGGACACTGAAGCTTTCTTT,TRBV18,-,TRBJ1-1,-
CSVDVQETQYF,TGCAGCGTTGACGTACAAGAGACCCAGTACTTC,TRBV29-1,-,TRBJ2-5,once
CASSTGEGAYNEQFF,TGTGCCAGCAGCACCGGAGAGGGGGCCTACAATGAGCAGTTCTTC,TRBV9,-,TRBJ2-1,-
CASRQGAYGYTF,TGTGCCAGCAGACAGGGAGCCTATGGCTACACCTTC,TRBV28,-,TRBJ1-2,-
CAISGLAGPLGNEQFF,TGTGCCATCAGTGGACTAGCGGGCCCCCTGGGCAATGAGCAGTTCTTC,TRBV10-3,TRBD2,TRBJ2-1,-
CATSPRGRTDTQYF,TGTGCCACTTCCCCCAGGGGTCGCACAGATACGCAGTATTTT,TRBV19,-,TRBJ2-3,once
CASSQRYSGANVLTF,TGTGCCAGCAGTCAGCGATACTCTGGGGCCAACGTCCTGACTTTC,TRBV27,-,TRBJ2-6,-
CASSEQGHTGELFF,TGTGCCAGCAGTGAACAGGGTCACACCGGGGAGCTGTTTTTT,TRBV2,-,TRBJ2-2,few